These T cell receptor beta chains were read from a single sample in a study of monozygotic twins with inflammatory bowel disease. TCRdb reprocessed the 5' RACE reads; each CDR3 protein has one entry and no DNA is given. Found here are fewer than 450,000 distinct CDR3 sequences; the top ten clones hold 2.5% to 3%. Sequenced: blood. These receptors were taken from a human donor with ulcerative colitis or Crohn's disease, or a healthy co-twin of an affected twin (not recorded which). CDR3s include the opening cysteine and the closing phenylalanine or tryptophan. Clone size is given for some rows only: seen once, a few or many times, or a class if the clone is expanded.

size: .
V: TRBV7-2
J: TRBJ2-3
CDR3: CASSSRGEVDTQYF

size: .
V: TRBV20-1
J: TRBJ2-7
CDR3: CSARDSGGGSSYEQYF

size: .
V: TRBV4-1
J: TRBJ2-6
CDR3: CASSQYTGSGANVLTF

size: .
V: TRBV25-1
J: TRBJ1-1
CDR3: CASSIRPGRNTEAFF

size: .
V: TRBV5-6
J: TRBJ1-2
CDR3: CASNLQTGIYGYTF

size: .
V: TRBV7-9
J: TRBJ2-7
CDR3: CASSLVGRADEQYF

size: .
V: TRBV20-1
J: TRBJ2-5
CDR3: CSASSRRWQETQYF

size: .
V: TRBV7-3
J: TRBJ1-1
CDR3: CASSSQASGEAFF

size: .
V: TRBV24-1
J: TRBJ2-1
CDR3: CATSDPAGGSIYEQFF

size: .
V: TRBV4-3
J: TRBJ2-1
CDR3: CASSQDGGGVTYNEQFF

size: .
V: TRBV7-6
J: TRBJ2-3
CDR3: CASSTRLAGGPTDTQYF

size: .
V: TRBV12-3/TRBV12-4
J: TRBJ2-1
CDR3: CASSLAGRGITTYNEQFF

size: .
V: TRBV9
J: TRBJ2-1
CDR3: CASSGIRGSSYNEQFF

size: .
V: TRBV24-1
J: TRBJ2-2
CDR3: CATSDDSGVGELFF

size: .
V: TRBV14
J: TRBJ2-2
CDR3: CASSQVTGRVGELFF

size: .
V: TRBV6-2/TRBV6-3
J: TRBJ1-2
CDR3: CASSPAGLRGYTF

size: .
V: TRBV6-1
J: TRBJ2-3
CDR3: CASSKQGLQGDTQYF

size: .
V: TRBV5-1
J: TRBJ1-4
CDR3: CASSPGGTGKEKLFF

size: .
V: TRBV7-9
J: TRBJ1-3
CDR3: CASSSGQPNSGNTIYF

size: .
V: TRBV28
J: TRBJ2-1
CDR3: CASRIPGLARNEQFF

size: .
V: TRBV18
J: TRBJ2-7
CDR3: CASSPAGWLSYEQYF

size: .
V: TRBV7-3
J: TRBJ2-5
CDR3: CASSLTSMETQYF

size: .
V: TRBV19
J: TRBJ2-3
CDR3: CASRDTGGAGDTQYF

size: .
V: TRBV5-1
J: TRBJ2-5
CDR3: CASSSIPARETQYF

size: .
V: TRBV9
J: TRBJ2-5
CDR3: CASSLSGTSTQYF

size: .
V: TRBV5-4
J: TRBJ2-6
CDR3: CASSLPPSGANVLTF

size: .
V: TRBV5-1
J: TRBJ1-1
CDR3: CASSMGTVGVNTEAFF

size: .
V: TRBV4-3
J: TRBJ2-7
CDR3: CASSQDHPGSYEQYF

size: .
V: TRBV10-3
J: TRBJ1-2
CDR3: CAISGTKRDGYTF

size: .
V: TRBV12-3/TRBV12-4
J: TRBJ2-6
CDR3: CASSLTSHGRAGANVLTF

size: .
V: TRBV6-1
J: TRBJ1-1
CDR3: CASTLGQTNTEAFF

size: .
V: TRBV7-2
J: TRBJ2-3
CDR3: CASTKAGDTDTQYF

size: .
V: TRBV7-2
J: TRBJ2-7
CDR3: CASRAATSYEQYF

size: .
V: TRBV5-1
J: TRBJ2-3
CDR3: CASSGRDGGLMADTQYF

size: .
V: TRBV6-6
J: TRBJ1-5
CDR3: CASTRGPQPQHF

size: .
V: TRBV7-2
J: TRBJ1-4
CDR3: CASSAQHGGNEKLFF

size: medium-sized
V: TRBV19
J: TRBJ2-5
CDR3: CASSTTPGTIQETQYF

size: .
V: TRBV5-1
J: TRBJ1-4
CDR3: CASSLAGSGQGEGEKLFF

size: .
V: TRBV20-1
J: TRBJ1-2
CDR3: CSARSTGKGYGYTF

size: .
V: TRBV4-2
J: TRBJ1-6
CDR3: CASSHAQGANNSPLHF

size: .
V: TRBV7-2
J: TRBJ2-2
CDR3: CASSLERGTNTGELFF

size: .
V: TRBV2
J: TRBJ2-5
CDR3: CASSEPQGARETQYF

size: .
V: TRBV7-9
J: TRBJ2-1
CDR3: CAGSQGSYNEQFF

size: .
V: TRBV5-1
J: TRBJ2-5
CDR3: CASSQRLAGAQETQYF

size: .
V: TRBV20-1
J: TRBJ2-3
CDR3: CSVGNTDTQYF

size: .
V: TRBV30
J: TRBJ2-1
CDR3: CAWRGGGEVQFF

size: .
V: TRBV7-9
J: TRBJ2-7
CDR3: CASSLLKASGGREQYF

size: .
V: TRBV12-3/TRBV12-4
J: TRBJ2-5
CDR3: CASSLIGAAGTQYF

size: .
V: TRBV5-1
J: TRBJ2-1
CDR3: CVSSGSGQVTYNEQFF

size: .
V: TRBV4-3
J: TRBJ2-1
CDR3: CASSLGDSKYNEQFF

size: .
V: TRBV25-1
J: TRBJ1-1
CDR3: CAGSESQGAPFNTEAFF

size: .
V: TRBV5-5
J: TRBJ1-1
CDR3: CASSLRGGYTEAFF

size: .
V: TRBV5-1
J: TRBJ1-2
CDR3: CASSPDPGTPNYGYTF

size: .
V: TRBV4-1
J: TRBJ2-1
CDR3: CASSQFETGRYNEQFF

size: .
V: TRBV7-2
J: TRBJ1-5
CDR3: CASSLRAGGVNQPQHF

size: .
V: TRBV27
J: TRBJ2-7
CDR3: CASSLQGPFEQYF

size: .
V: TRBV12-3/TRBV12-4
J: TRBJ2-1
CDR3: CASSHLAGGFFNEQFF

size: .
V: TRBV28
J: TRBJ1-6
CDR3: CASTGQGARSPLHF

size: .
V: TRBV9
J: TRBJ2-5
CDR3: CASSPQQGVLKETQYF